This TCR beta chain is from a study of cytomegalovirus exposure and HLA in healthy donors. The donors were healthy bone marrow donors. The PCR employed 60 Vbeta primers together with 13 Jbeta primers. Here immunoSEQ multiplex PCR was the method, and the copy in TCRdb shows in-frame clones only, minus some. Counted here are 150,000 to 200,000 clones, 75% to 85% occurring once; the ten biggest clones make up about 7%. Material for sequencing was PBMCs. The TCR comes from a man between 25 and 39 years old in good health and CMV-seropositive.

DNA of the CDR3: TGTGCCAGCAGCTTCGCTAGCGCGGAGACCCAGTACTTC. Encoded protein: CASSFASAETQYF. The V gene is TRBV5-6, the J gene TRBJ2-5; tentatively, D is TRBD2 (6 bases). Trimming cost V 2 bases and J 5 bases, with 10 bases left between them. This CDR3 is 13 amino acids long. The germline V gene encodes CDR1 SGHDT and CDR2 YYEEEE.